This TCR beta chain was sequenced in a study of cytomegalovirus exposure and HLA in healthy donors. Study in general: A later analysis reported the same platform for the 110 or so validation repertoires and the 650 to 750 first-cohort repertoires.

Worth noting for this clone: Its matching antigen is unknown.

Findings and caveats of the study: The listing of roughly 160 TCR beta chains classed them as cytomegalovirus-associated. A few CMV-associated chains were confirmed in vitro to be specific for CMV antigens.

Sequencing used immunoSEQ multiplex PCR; TCRdb keeps in-frame clones, though not all of them. The sample holds roughly 150,000 clones; around four fifths are singletons and the top ten take 2% to 2.5%. Donors were drawn from the roughly 130-subject validation cohort, separate from the 666-subject first cohort. There are 15 residues in the CDR3. CDR1 is MNHEY, CDR2 SVGAGI, per germline. Trimming pared 0 bases from V and 1 base from J, leaving 9 bases between. This clonotype was sampled from a man aged 30 to 45 in good health and CMV-seropositive. The chain combines TRBV6-5 with TRBJ1-1; D is possibly TRBD1 (6 bases). Sequenced input: PBMCs. Written as DNA, the CDR3 is TGTGCCAGCAGTTACTCGGCAGGGGCGAACACTGAAGCTTTCTTT. The encoded protein is CASSYSAGANTEAFF.